One sample yielded the 8 T cell receptor beta chains listed below, sequenced in a study of beta chain features in type 1 diabetes. The isolated RNA, all of it, was reverse transcribed, so expressed TCRB transcripts were what got sequenced. Clones were read by immunoSEQ multiplex PCR, and TCRdb kept only the in-frame ones, dropping some. This table has about 360,000 clones, over 9.5% appearing once. Specimen: naive CD4+ T cells from blood. All receptors come from a man aged 18 to 30 in good health.

This chain links TRBV30 with TRBJ2-2; possible D gene TRBD1, 6 bases. There are 13 residues in the CDR3. Trimming took off 1 base at V and 6 bases at J, with 9 bases between the two ends. Germline CDR1 reads GTSNPN; CDR2 reads SVGIG (reference sequence). CDR3 coding DNA: TGTGCCTGGAGTGCCTACAGGGCCGGGGAGCTGTTTTTT. It is translated as CAWSAYRAGELFF.

This chain links TRBV29-1 with TRBJ1-1; D possibly corresponds to TRBD1 (6 bases). The CDR3 loop spans 13 amino acids. Per germline, CDR1 SQVTM and CDR2 ANQGSEA. V lost 6 bases to trimming and J lost 2 bases, with 13 bases between them. The CDR3 nucleotides read TGCAGCGTGTACAGGGCCACAAACACTGAAGCTTTCTTT. This translates into CSVYRATNTEAFF.

This clone has more than one count but fewer than ten. V gene TRBV6-5 combines with J gene TRBJ2-7; D is possibly TRBD2 (6 bases). CDR1 and CDR2 (germline): MNHEY, SVGAGI. V shed 8 bases and J shed 2 bases, with 16 bases lying between them. CDR3 length: 14 amino acids. The CDR3 sequence: CASARVGGPYEQYF. In nucleotides, the CDR3 is TGTGCCAGCGCTCGAGTGGGGGGACCCTACGAGCAGTACTTC.

This clone was observed a handful of times. In nucleotides, the CDR3 is TGTGCCAGCAGCTCGGGACTGCACACAGATACGCAGTATTTT. This codes for CASSSGLHTDTQYF. V gene TRBV7-8 combines with J gene TRBJ2-3, with D possibly being TRBD2 (6 bases). The V end lost 4 bases, the J end lost 2 bases, and 10 bases lay between the germline ends. CDR3 length: 14 residues. Germline-derived CDR1 and CDR2 are SGHVS and FQNEAQ.

V is TRBV7-3 and J is TRBJ2-5, with a weak D call TRBD1 (5 bases). Between the trimmed V and J ends, which lost 2 bases and 2 bases, there was a span of 9 bases. CDR1 and CDR2 (germline): SGHTA, FQGTGA. The CDR3 consists of 14 residues. The CDR3 region has the DNA TGTGCCAGCAGCTTATGGCCAGGGCAAGAGACCCAGTACTTC. Translating it yields CASSLWPGQETQYF.

The sample holds a few counts of this clone. This chain connects TRBV18 to TRBJ2-1; 11 bases line up with TRBD2. The CDR3 spans 17 residues. J was trimmed by 7 bases and V by 2 bases; bases with no gene match: 10. In germline, CDR1 is KGHSH, CDR2 LQKENI. The CDR3 protein is CASSPISGGAGSNEQFF. The CDR3 nucleotides read TGTGCCAGCTCACCAATTAGCGGGGGGGCCGGTTCGAATGAGCAGTTCTTC.

The chain couples TRBV28 to TRBJ1-1; TRBD1 matches 7 bases. This CDR3 has 18 residues. The V segment lost 5 bases and the J segment 1 base; nucleotides outside the gene matches: 16. Per the germline V gene, CDR1 is MDHEN and CDR2 is SYDVKM. CDR3 DNA sequence: TGTGCCAGCAGTCCGCGCCAACTCAGACAGGGACCGAACACTGAAGCTTTCTTT. Protein product: CASSPRQLRQGPNTEAFF.

This clone showed up just a few times. J is TRBJ1-5 and V is TRBV30; D is perhaps TRBD1 (5 bases). Trimming shortened V by 5 bases and J by 4 bases, and 9 bases separated the two germline ends. Germline V gene lookup returns CDR1 GTSNPN and CDR2 SVGIG (reference sequence). The length of the CDR3 is 12 residues. The CDR3 DNA is TGTGCCTGGGGGGCATTGAATCAGCCCCAGCATTTT. It encodes CAWGALNQPQHF.